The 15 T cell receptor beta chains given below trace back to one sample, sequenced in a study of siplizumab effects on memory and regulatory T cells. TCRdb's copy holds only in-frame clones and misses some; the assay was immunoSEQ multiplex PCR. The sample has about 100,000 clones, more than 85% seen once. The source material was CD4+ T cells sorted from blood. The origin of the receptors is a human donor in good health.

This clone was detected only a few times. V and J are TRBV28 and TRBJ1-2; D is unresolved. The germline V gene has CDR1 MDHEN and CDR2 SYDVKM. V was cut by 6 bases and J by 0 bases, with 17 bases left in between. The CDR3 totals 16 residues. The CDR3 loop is CASSVDEEVSNYGYTF. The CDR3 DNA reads TGTGCCAGCAGCGTGGATGAGGAGGTTTCTAACTATGGCTACACCTTC.

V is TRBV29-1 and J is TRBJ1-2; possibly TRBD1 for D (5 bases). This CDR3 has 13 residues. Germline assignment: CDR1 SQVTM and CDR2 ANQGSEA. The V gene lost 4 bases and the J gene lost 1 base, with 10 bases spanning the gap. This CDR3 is CSVGSGRNYGYTF. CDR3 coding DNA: TGCAGCGTTGGCTCGGGGCGTAACTATGGCTACACCTTC.

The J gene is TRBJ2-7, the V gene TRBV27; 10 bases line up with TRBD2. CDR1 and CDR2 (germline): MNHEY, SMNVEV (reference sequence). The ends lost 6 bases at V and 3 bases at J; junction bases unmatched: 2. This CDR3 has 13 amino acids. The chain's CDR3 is CASSLAGVYEQYF. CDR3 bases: TGTGCCAGCAGCCTAGCGGGAGTCTACGAGCAGTACTTC.

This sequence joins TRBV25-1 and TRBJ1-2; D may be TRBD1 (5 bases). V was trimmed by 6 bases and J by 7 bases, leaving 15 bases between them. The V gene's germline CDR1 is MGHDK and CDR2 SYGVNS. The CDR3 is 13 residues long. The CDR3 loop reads CASRTTGPGGYTF. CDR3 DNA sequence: TGTGCCAGCAGAACTACAGGCCCGGGTGGCTACACCTTC.

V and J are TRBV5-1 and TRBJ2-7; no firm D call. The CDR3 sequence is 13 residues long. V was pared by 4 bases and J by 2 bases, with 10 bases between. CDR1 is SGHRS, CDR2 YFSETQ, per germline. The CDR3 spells CASSAEPTYEQYF. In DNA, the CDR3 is TGCGCCAGCAGCGCAGAACCTACCTACGAGCAGTACTTC.

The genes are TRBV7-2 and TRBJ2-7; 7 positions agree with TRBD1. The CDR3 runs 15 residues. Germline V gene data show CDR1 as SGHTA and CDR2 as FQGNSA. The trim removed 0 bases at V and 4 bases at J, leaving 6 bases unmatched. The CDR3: CASSLAWQGVYEQYF. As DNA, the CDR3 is TGTGCCAGCAGCTTAGCGTGGCAGGGGGTATACGAGCAGTACTTC.

CDR3 in amino acids: CAWSVRFGTEIYNEQFF. In DNA, the CDR3 is TGTGCCTGGAGTGTACGATTCGGGACAGAGATATACAATGAGCAGTTCTTC. The rearrangement uses TRBV30 and TRBJ2-1, with TRBD1 matching 7 bases. With V trimmed by 0 bases and J by 4 bases, 12 bases remained unmatched. The germline CDR1 and CDR2 sequences are GTSNPN and SVGIG (reference sequence). The CDR3 covers 17 residues.

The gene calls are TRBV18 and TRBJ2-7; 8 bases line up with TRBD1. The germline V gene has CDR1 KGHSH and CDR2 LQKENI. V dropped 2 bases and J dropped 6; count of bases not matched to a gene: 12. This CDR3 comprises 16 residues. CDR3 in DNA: TGTGCCAGCTCACCAACCCCCTGGACAGGGAATGCCGAGCAGTACTTC. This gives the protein CASSPTPWTGNAEQYF.

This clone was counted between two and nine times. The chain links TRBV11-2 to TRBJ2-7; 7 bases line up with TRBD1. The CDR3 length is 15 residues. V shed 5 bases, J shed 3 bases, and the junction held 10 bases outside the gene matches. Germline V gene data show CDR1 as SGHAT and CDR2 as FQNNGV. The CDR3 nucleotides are TGTGCCAGCAGCCTTCAAGACAGGGACATCTACGAGCAGTACTTC. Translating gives CASSLQDRDIYEQYF.

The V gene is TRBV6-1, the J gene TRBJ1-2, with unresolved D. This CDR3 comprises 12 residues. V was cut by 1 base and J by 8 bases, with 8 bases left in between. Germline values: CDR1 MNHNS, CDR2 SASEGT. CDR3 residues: CASSEVGRGYTF. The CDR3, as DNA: TGTGCCAGCAGTGAAGTCGGGAGAGGCTACACCTTC.

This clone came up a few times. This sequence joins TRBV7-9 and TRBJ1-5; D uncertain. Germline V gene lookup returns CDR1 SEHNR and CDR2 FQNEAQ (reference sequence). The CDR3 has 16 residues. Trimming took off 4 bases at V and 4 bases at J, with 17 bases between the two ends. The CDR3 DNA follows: TGTGCCAGCAGCTCCTATTCGACACCTCCAAATCAGCCCCAGCATTTT. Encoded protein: CASSSYSTPPNQPQHF.

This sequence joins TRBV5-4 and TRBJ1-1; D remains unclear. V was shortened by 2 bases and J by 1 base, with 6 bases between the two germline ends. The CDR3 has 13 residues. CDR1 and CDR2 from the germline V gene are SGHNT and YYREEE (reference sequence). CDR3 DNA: TGTGCCAGCAGCTTCACAGCGAACACTGAAGCTTTCTTT. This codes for CASSFTANTEAFF.

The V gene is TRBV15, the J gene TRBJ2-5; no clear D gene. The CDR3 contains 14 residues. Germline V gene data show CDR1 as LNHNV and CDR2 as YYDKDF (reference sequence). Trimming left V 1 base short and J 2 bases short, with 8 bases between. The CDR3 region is CATSRGLNQETQYF. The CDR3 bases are TGTGCCACCAGCAGAGGGCTCAATCAAGAGACCCAGTACTTC. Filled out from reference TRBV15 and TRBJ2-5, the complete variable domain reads DAMVIQNPRYQVTQFGKPVTLSCSQTLNHNVMYWYQQKSSQAPKLLFHYYDKDFNNEADTPDNFQSRRPNTSFCFLDIRSPGLGDTAMYLCATSRGLNQETQYFGPGTRLLVL.

The CDR3 spells CASSTALAGDYEQYF. As DNA, the CDR3 is TGTGCCAGTAGTACCGCACTAGCGGGCGACTACGAGCAGTACTTC. The chain carries TRBV19 and TRBJ2-7; TRBD2 matches at 9 bases. The V gene's germline CDR1 is LNHDA and CDR2 SQIVND (reference sequence). This CDR3 contains 15 residues. Trimming cost V 4 bases and J 3 bases; bases outside gene matches: 7.

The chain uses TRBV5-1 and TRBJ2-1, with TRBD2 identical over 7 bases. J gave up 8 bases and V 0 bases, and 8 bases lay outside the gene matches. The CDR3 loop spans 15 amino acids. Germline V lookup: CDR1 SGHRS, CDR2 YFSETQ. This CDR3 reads CASSLGGGSSHEQFF. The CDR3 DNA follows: TGCGCCAGCAGCTTGGGGGGCGGGAGTAGCCATGAGCAGTTCTTC.